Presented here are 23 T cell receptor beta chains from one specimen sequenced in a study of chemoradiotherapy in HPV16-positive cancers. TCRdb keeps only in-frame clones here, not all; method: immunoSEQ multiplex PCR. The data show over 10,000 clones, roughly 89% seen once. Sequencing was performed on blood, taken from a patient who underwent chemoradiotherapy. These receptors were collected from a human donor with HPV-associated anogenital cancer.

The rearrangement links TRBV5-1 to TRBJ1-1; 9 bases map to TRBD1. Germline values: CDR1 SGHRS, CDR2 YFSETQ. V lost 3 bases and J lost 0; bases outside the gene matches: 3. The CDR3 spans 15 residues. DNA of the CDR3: TGCGCCAGCAGCTCGGGACAGGGTATGAACACTGAAGCTTTCTTT. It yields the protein CASSSGQGMNTEAFF. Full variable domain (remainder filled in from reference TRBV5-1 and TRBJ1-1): KAGVTQTPRYLIKTRGQQVTLSCSPISGHRSVSWYQQTPGQGLQFLFEYFSETQRNKGNFPGRFSGRQFSNSRSEMNVSTLELGDSALYLCASSSGQGMNTEAFFGQGTRLTVV.

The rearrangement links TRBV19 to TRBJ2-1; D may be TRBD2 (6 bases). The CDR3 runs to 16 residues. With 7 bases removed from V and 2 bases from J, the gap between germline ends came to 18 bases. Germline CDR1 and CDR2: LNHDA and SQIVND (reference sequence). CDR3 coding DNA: TGTGCCAGTAATCTCTTGGGGCGGGACCCCTACAATGAGCAGTTCTTC. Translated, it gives CASNLLGRDPYNEQFF.

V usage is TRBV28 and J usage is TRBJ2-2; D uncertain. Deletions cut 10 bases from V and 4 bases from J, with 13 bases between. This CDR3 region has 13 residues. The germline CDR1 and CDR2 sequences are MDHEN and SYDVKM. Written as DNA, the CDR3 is TGTGCCACAAGGATCGGCCGCACCGGGGAGCTGTTTTTT. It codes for CATRIGRTGELFF. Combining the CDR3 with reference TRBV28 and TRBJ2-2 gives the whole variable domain DVKVTQSSRYLVKRTGEKVFLECVQDMDHENMFWYRQDPGLGLRLIYFSYDVKMKEKGDIPEGYSVSREKKERFSLILESASTNQTSMYLCATRIGRTGELFFGEGSRLTVL.

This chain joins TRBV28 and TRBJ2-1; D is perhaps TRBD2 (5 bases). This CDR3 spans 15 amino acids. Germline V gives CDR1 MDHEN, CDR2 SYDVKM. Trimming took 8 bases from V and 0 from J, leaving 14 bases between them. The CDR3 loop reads CASRPTGSSYNEQFF. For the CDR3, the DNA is TGTGCCAGCCGCCCTACGGGGAGCTCCTACAATGAGCAGTTCTTC.

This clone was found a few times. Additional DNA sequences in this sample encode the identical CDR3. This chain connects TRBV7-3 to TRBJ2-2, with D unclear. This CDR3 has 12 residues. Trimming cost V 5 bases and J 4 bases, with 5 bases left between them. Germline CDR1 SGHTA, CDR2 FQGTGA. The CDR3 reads CASSLGTGELFF. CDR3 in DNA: TGTGCCAGCAGCCTGGGCACCGGGGAGCTGTTTTTT. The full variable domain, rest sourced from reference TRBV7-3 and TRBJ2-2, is GAGVSQTPSNKVTEKGKYVELRCDPISGHTALYWYRQSLGQGPEFLIYFQGTGAADDSGLPNDRFFAVRPEGSVSTLKIQRTERGDSAVYLCASSLGTGELFFGEGSRLTVL.

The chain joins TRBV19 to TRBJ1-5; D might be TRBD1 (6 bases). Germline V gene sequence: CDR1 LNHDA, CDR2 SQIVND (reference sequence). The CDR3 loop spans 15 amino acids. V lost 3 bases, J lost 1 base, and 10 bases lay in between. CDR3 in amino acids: CASSIPGASNQPQHF. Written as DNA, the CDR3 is TGTGCCAGTAGTATTCCGGGGGCAAGCAATCAGCCCCAGCATTTT.

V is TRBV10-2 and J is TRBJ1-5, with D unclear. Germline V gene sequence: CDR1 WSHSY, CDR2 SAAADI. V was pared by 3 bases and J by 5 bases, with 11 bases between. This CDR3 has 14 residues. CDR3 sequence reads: CASSDFMRDQPQHF. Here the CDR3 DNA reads TGCGCCAGCAGTGACTTTATGCGCGATCAGCCCCAGCATTTT.

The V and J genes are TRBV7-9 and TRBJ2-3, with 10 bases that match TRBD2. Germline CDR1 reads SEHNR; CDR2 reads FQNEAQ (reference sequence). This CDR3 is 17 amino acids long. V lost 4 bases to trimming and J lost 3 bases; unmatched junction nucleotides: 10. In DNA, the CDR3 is TGTGCCAGCAGCTCATATAGCGGGGGGAGAAGTACAGATACGCAGTATTTT. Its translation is CASSSYSGGRSTDTQYF.

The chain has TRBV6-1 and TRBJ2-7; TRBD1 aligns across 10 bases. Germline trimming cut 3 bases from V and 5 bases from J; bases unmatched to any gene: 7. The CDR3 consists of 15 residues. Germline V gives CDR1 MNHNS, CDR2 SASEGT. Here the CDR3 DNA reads TGTGCCAGCAGTGATGAGACAGGGGGCAACGACGAGCAGTACTTC. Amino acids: CASSDETGGNDEQYF.

The CDR3 spells CASSLEGQPQHF. The CDR3 region has the DNA TGTGCCAGCAGTTTGGAAGGGCAGCCCCAGCATTTT. This chain joins TRBV28 and TRBJ1-5, with D hard to call. The germline V gene has CDR1 MDHEN and CDR2 SYDVKM. V was pared by 3 bases and J by 7 bases, with 7 bases between. CDR3 length equals 12 residues. Together with reference TRBV28 and TRBJ1-5, the CDR3 gives the full variable domain: DVKVTQSSRYLVKRTGEKVFLECVQDMDHENMFWYRQDPGLGLRLIYFSYDVKMKEKGDIPEGYSVSREKKERFSLILESASTNQTSMYLCASSLEGQPQHFGDGTRLSIL.

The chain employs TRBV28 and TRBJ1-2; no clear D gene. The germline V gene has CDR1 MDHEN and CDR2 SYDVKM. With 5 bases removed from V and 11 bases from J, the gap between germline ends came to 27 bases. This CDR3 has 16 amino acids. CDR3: CASSPTSTTYGLWYTF. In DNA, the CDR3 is TGTGCCAGCAGTCCGACAAGTACTACATATGGCTTGTGGTACACCTTC.

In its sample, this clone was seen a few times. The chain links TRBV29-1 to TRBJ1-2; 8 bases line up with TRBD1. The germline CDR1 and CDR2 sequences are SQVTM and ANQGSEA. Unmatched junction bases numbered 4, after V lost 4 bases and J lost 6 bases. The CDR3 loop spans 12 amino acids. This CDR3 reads CSVGGQADGYTF. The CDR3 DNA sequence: TGCAGCGTTGGGGGACAGGCAGATGGCTACACCTTC.

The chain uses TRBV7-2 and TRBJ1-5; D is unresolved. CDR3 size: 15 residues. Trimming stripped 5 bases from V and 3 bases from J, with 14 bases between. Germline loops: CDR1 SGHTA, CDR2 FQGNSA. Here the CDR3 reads CASSPRRGINQPQHF. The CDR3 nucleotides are TGTGCCAGCAGCCCTAGACGGGGTATCAATCAGCCCCAGCATTTT.

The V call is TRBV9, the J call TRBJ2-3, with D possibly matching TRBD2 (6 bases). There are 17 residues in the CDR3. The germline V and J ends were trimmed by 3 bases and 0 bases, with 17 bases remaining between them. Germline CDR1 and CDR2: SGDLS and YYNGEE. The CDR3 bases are TGTGCCAGCAGCGACCCCCGTGAGCGGGCTAGCACAGATACGCAGTATTTT. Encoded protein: CASSDPRERASTDTQYF. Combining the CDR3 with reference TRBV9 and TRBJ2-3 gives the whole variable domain DSGVTQTPKHLITATGQRVTLRCSPRSGDLSVYWYQQSLDQGLQFLIQYYNGEERAKGNILERFSAQQFPDLHSELNLSSLELGDSALYFCASSDPRERASTDTQYFGPGTRLTVL.

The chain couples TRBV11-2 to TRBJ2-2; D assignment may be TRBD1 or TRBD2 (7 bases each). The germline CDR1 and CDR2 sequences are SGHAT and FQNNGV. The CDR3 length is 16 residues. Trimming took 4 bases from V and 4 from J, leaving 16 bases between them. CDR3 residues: CASSSYDREGTGELFF. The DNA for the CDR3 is TGTGCCAGCAGCTCTTATGACAGGGAGGGCACCGGGGAGCTGTTTTTT.

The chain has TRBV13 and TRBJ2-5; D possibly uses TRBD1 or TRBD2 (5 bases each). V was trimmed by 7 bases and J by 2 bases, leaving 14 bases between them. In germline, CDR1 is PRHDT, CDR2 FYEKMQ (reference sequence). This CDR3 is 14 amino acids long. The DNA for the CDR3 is TGTGCCAGCACGCTACCGGGACGACAAGAGACCCAGTACTTC. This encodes CASTLPGRQETQYF. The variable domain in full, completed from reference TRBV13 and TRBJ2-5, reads AAGVIQSPRHLIKEKRETATLKCYPIPRHDTVYWYQQGPGQDPQFLISFYEKMQSDKGSIPDRFSAQQFSDYHSELNMSSLELGDSALYFCASTLPGRQETQYFGPGTRLLVL.

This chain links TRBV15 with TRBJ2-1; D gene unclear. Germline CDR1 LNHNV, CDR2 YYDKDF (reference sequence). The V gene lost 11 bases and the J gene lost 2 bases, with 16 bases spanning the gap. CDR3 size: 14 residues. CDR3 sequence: CAASDSTAYNEQFF. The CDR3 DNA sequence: TGTGCCGCTTCAGACTCGACCGCCTACAATGAGCAGTTCTTC.

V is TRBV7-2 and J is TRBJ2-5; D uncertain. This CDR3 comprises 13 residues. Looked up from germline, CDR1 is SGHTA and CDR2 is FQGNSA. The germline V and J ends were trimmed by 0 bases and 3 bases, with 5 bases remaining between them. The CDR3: CASSLAAEETQYF. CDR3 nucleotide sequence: TGTGCCAGCAGCTTAGCGGCCGAAGAGACCCAGTACTTC.

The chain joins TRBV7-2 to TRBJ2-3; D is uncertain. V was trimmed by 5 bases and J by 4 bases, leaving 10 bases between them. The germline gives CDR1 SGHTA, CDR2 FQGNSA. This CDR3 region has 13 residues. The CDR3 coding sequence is TGTGCCAGCAGCCCCGTGTACTCAGATACGCAGTATTTT. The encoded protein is CASSPVYSDTQYF.

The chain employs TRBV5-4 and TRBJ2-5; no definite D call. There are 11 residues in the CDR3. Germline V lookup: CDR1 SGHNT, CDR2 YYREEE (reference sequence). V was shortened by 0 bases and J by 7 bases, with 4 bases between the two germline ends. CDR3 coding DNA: TGTGCCAGCAGCTTGGCCGGGACCCAGTACTTC. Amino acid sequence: CASSLAGTQYF.

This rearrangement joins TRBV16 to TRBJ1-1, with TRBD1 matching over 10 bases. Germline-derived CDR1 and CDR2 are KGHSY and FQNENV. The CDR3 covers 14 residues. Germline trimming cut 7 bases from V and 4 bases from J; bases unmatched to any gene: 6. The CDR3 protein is CASTGDRGVTEAFF. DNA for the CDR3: TGTGCCAGCACCGGGGACAGGGGTGTCACTGAAGCTTTCTTT.

Here the CDR3 reads CASSSPQGQGPAYEQYF. CDR3 in DNA: TGTGCCAGCAGTTCCCCCCAAGGGCAGGGCCCCGCATACGAGCAGTACTTC. This chain connects TRBV28 to TRBJ2-7; D may be TRBD1 (5 bases). V dropped 4 bases and J dropped 4 bases, with 23 bases sitting between them. The germline CDR1 and CDR2 sequences are MDHEN and SYDVKM. The CDR3 covers 17 residues.

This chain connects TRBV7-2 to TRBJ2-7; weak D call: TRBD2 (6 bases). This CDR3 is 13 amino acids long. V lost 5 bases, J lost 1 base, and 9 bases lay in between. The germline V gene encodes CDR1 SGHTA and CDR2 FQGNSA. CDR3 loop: CASSVRGSYEQYF. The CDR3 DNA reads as TGTGCCAGCAGCGTCCGGGGGTCCTACGAGCAGTACTTC.